This T cell receptor beta chain was sequenced in a study of identical twins. TCRdb reprocessed the 5' RACE reads via MiXCR and lists one record per CDR3 protein. In the table there are 750,000 to 950,000 distinct CDR3 sequences, approximately 13% of which are singletons. Note on this clonotype: Its target is not known.

Findings and limits, study-wide: Modelling approaches yielded underestimates of out-of-frame TCR alpha sharing between monozygotic twins. Fewer insertions characterized abundant cord blood beta clonotypes, whereas memory repertoires showed none. Zero-insertion findings could be partly confounded by invariant cells (MAIT and iNKT cells). Conclusions leaned on cross-sectional statistical analysis and did not track the same donors over time.

Trimming took off 4 bases at V and 7 bases at J, with 21 bases between the two ends. The germline CDR1 and CDR2 sequences are SGHRS and YFSETQ. The CDR3 has 15 amino acids. These sequences were also reported in another study, on yellow fever vaccine responses in identical twins.

This clonotype originated in a woman under 30 in good health. The V and J genes are TRBV5-1 and TRBJ2-7; tentatively, D is TRBD2 (5 bases). The sequenced sample consisted of PBMCs. The CDR3 here is CASSPNLKGTGEQYF. DNA of the CDR3: TGCGCCAGCAGCCCTAACTTGAAGGGTACGGGGGAGCAGTACTTC.